This T cell receptor beta chain was profiled in a study of human T cells and chemical hapten exposure. Sample time point: patch test 1, 2 weeks after DPC sensitization. Treatment reported: therapeutic diphenylcyclopropenone sensitization with weekly scalp DPC. The drawing of blood occurred before each patch test was applied. The V gene end was trimmed by 6 bases and the J gene end by 0 bases; junction bases not matched to a gene: 6. The CDR3 runs 16 residues. Study conclusions and caveats: Among TCRs, those above 1 in 1000 frequency were unaffected by DPC sensitization. Having alopecia, donors may respond immunologically unlike healthy people.

Note on this clonotype: Its cognate antigen is unknown.

TCRdb reprocessed the RACE reads with MiXCR, giving one entry per CDR3 protein. The data contain about 70,000 distinct CDR3 sequences, 7.5% to 10% of them singletons. The sequence derives from a woman aged 40-49 years with alopecia areata. Some clones in this sample may be carry-over from other donors' samples. The chain recombines TRBV12-3 or TRBV12-4 with TRBJ1-2; 11 bases map to TRBD1. Sample: whole blood, taken in connection with sensitization to the hapten diphenylcyclopropenone (DPC). The CDR3: CASSGTGGLANYGYTF. DNA of the CDR3: TGTGCCAGCAGCGGGACAGGGGGACTGGCTAACTATGGCTACACCTTC.